This TCR beta chain is drawn from a study of vaccination effects on CD4 cells after COVID-19. Whole-study context: Two convalescent patients were sampled 16 days and one week before vaccination.

To note about this clone: As yet, its antigen is unknown.

TCRdb's copy holds only in-frame clones and misses some; the assay was immunoSEQ multiplex PCR. This table holds under 55,000 clones, around 66% found once. ViraFEST assay sequencing came after antigen-specific CD4+ T cells were expanded with viral peptide pools. It was after approximately 10 days of culture that CD4+ T cells were isolated. A PCR test confirmed that the person had SARS-CoV-2 infection between March and December 2020. Germline-derived CDR1 and CDR2 are SGHRS and YFSETQ. V gave up 4 bases and J gave up 4 bases, with 11 bases separating them. This CDR3 is 13 amino acids long. The V call is TRBV5-1, the J call TRBJ2-5, with D unresolved. The starting material was CD4+ T cells from PBMCs cultured with a peptide pool, obtained before COVID-19 vaccination. This receptor was taken from a human donor who had a prior SARS-CoV-2 infection. The CDR3 bases are TGCGCCAGCAGCCCCGGACCCTTAGAGACCCAGTACTTC. Its protein product is CASSPGPLETQYF.